A selection of T cell receptor beta chains follows, all from one sample in a study of response to subunit inactivated influenza vaccine. TCRdb reanalysed the RT-PCR reads using MiXCR and keeps one entry per CDR3 protein. The profile shows roughly 500,000 distinct CDR3 sequences, about 25% of them singletons. The sample in question was CD4+ T cells sorted from PBMCs, obtained 5 days after vaccination. The receptors come from a man between 45 and 60 years old who received an inactivated influenza vaccine. The CDR3 runs from the conserved cysteine through the conserved F or W. D genes are given only for firm matches. The size of a clone is reported for some rows only, either as once, few or many, or as a class for expanded clones.

>-|TRBJ2-4|-|TRBV3-1
TGTGCCAGCAGCCCACGTCCCGGCGGGATTCAGTACTTC
CASSPRPGGIQYF
>-|TRBJ2-3|-|TRBV6-5
TGTGCCAGCAGTTACTCCAGGGGTCGGGGCACAGATACGCAGTATTTT
CASSYSRGRGTDTQYF
>TRBD1|TRBJ2-2|-|TRBV12-3/TRBV12-4
TGTGCCAGCAGTTCCACCGGGACAGTCACCGGGGAGCTGTTTTTT
CASSSTGTVTGELFF
>TRBD2|TRBJ2-1|-|TRBV10-3
TGTGCCATCAGTGAAGATGCGGGGGGGCCTTACAATGAGCAGTTCTTC
CAISEDAGGPYNEQFF
>-|TRBJ1-3|few|TRBV29-1
TGCAGCGCGTTCGACACTAGAAACACCATATATTTT
CSAFDTRNTIYF
>-|TRBJ2-1|-|TRBV25-1
TGTGCCAGCAGTACCCGTTGGAGGCAGGACGATGAGCAGTTCTTC
CASSTRWRQDDEQFF
>TRBD1|TRBJ2-7|-|TRBV12-3/TRBV12-4
TGTGCCAGCAGTCGGGACAGGGGGTTCTACGAGCAGTACTTC
CASSRDRGFYEQYF
>-|TRBJ1-5|many|TRBV7-2
TGTGCCAGCAGCTTAGAATTCGGCAGATACAATCAGCCCCAGCATTTT
CASSLEFGRYNQPQHF
>-|TRBJ2-3|few|TRBV27
TGTGCCAGCAGTCGGGGGGCCCCCCCAGATACGCAGTATTTT
CASSRGAPPDTQYF
>-|TRBJ2-3|-|TRBV11-1
TGTGCCAGCAGCTTAGGAAGACTAGTACGTTGGACAGATACGCAGTATTTT
CASSLGRLVRWTDTQYF
>-|TRBJ1-6|-|TRBV6-6
TGTGCCAGCCGACAGGCCAATAATTCACCCCTCCACTTT
CASRQANNSPLHF